The clone carrying this T cell receptor (beta chain) has only one observation. Antigen specificity is unknown. This sample was included in a study of shared clonotypes between healthy human individuals. General observations from the study: Large sequencing depth failed to make sorted-subset sequencing complete, rarefaction showed. The small donor group covered limited genetic and exposure diversity.

V dropped 2 bases and J dropped 6 bases, with 11 bases sitting between them. CDR1 is SGHVS, CDR2 FNYEAQ, per germline. The CDR3 extends over 13 amino acids. Investigators spread the genomic DNA of each subset evenly over several immunoSEQ plates. Clones were sequenced by immunoSEQ multiplex PCR, and TCRdb holds only the in-frame ones, with some missing. The sample yields about 380,000 clones, approximately 97% seen once. Sequenced input: memory CD8+ T cells sorted from blood. Subset denoted: CD45RO+ cells pooled with CCR7-negative TemRA cells. The clonotype originates from a young man in good health. This chain joins TRBV7-6 and TRBJ2-7; weak D call: TRBD1 (5 bases). CDR3 DNA: TGTGCCAGCAGCTTAAACAAGGGGCGCGAGCAGTACTTC. It encodes CASSLNKGREQYF.